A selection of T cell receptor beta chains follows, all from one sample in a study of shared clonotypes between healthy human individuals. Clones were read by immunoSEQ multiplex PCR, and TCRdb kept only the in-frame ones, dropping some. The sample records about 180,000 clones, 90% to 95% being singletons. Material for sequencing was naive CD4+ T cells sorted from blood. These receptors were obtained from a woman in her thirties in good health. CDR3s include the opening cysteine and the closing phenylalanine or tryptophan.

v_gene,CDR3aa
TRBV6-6,CASSDINYGYTF
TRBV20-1,CSASRGEAFF
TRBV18,CASSPPREGRTDTQYF
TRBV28,CASSPVGWGNEKLFF
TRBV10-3,CAIGTPPYF
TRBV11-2,CASSSLGRGSLPYEQYF
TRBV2,CASSEGREGFYEQYF
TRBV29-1,CSVGQGLETQYF
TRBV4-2,CASSQLLRGTNYGYTF
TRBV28,CASSGQVLREQYF
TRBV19,CASSIAGAPTDTQYF
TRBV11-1,CASSLQAGVSYEQYF
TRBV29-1,CSARLASSTDTQYF
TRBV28,CATTPGLYEQYF
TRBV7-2,CASTQGGRASYEQYF
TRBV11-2,CASSSTGEGTGELFF
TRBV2,CASSDWGAGTDTQYF
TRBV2,CASLTSGYNEQFF
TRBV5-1,CASRQGAIGELFF
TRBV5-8,CASSLAAGTDSNQPQHF
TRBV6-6,CASRKQGQGGEQYF
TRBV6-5,CASYGQGTYEQYF
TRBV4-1,CATSLGVAGGYNEQFF
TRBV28,CASSFGDIYGYTF
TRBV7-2,CASSLWTSGDTQYF
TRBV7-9,CASSPGASGIYTDTQYF
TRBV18,CASSPGTGYNEQFF
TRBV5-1,CASSVPGTGRTEAFF
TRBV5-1,CASSFGQGSHEQYF
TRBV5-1,CASSFRDRVVETQYF
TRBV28,CASSSGQPSNQPQHF
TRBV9,CASSVMGTGNTIYF
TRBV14,CASSQRLGPTSYEQYF
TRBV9,CASSVGGKQFF
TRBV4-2,CASSQAAKISGSATYEQYF
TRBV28,CASSLNYEQYF
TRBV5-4,CASSNGQVGNTIYF
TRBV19,CASSMRYNQPQHF
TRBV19,CASYPRENTEAFF
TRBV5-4,CASSGGQGPYEQYF
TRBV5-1,CASSSGLGGNTIYF
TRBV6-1,CASSEFGGVVGEQYF
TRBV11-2,CASSPRTSGGQETQYF
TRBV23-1,CASSQAGGEGDTQYF
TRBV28,CASSRPWFEQYF
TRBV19,CANSGLAVPYEQYF
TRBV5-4,CASSKDSPLHF
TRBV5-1,CASSLRPQPRQELNYGYTF
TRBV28,CASMRVVSYEQYF
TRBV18,CASSPDYSGANVLTF